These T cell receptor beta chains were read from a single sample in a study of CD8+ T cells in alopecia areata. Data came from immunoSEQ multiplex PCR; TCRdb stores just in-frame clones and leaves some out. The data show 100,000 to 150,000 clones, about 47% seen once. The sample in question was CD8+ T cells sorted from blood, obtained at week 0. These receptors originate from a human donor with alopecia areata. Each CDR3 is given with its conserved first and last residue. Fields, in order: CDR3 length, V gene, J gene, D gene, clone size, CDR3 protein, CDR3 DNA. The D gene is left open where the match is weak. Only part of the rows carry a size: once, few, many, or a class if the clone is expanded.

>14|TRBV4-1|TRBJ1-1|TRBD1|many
CASSHADRVAEAFF
TGCGCCAGCAGCCACGCGGACAGGGTGGCTGAAGCTTTCTTT
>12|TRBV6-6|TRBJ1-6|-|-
CASSDEASPLHF
TGTGCCAGCAGTGATGAAGCTTCACCCCTCCACTTT
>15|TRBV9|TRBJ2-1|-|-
CASSVDSGTYNEQFF
TGTGCCAGCAGCGTGGACTCCGGGACCTACAATGAGCAGTTCTTC
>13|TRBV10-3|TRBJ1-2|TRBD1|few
CASRGTGGYGYTF
TGTGCCAGCAGAGGGACAGGGGGCTATGGCTACACCTTC
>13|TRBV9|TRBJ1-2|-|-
CASSVPRADGYTF
TGTGCCAGCAGCGTGCCCAGGGCCGATGGCTACACCTTC
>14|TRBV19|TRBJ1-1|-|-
CASSFWGMNTEAFF
TGTGCCAGTAGTTTCTGGGGTATGAACACTGAAGCTTTCTTT
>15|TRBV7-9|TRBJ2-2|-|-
CASGSPVGDTGELFF
TGTGCCAGCGGGTCTCCGGTTGGTGACACCGGGGAGCTGTTTTTT
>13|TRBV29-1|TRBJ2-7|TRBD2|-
CSVDSGGAYEQYF
TGCAGCGTTGATAGCGGGGGGGCGTACGAGCAGTACTTC
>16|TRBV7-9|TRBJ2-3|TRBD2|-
CASSFSSGGSTDTQYF
TGTGCCAGCAGCTTCTCTAGCGGGGGTAGCACAGATACGCAGTATTTT
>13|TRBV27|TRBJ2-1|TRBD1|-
CASSITGENEQFF
TGTGCCAGCAGCATTACAGGGGAGAATGAGCAGTTCTTC
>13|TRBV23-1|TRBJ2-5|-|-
CASNQGGQETQYF
TGCGCCAGCAATCAGGGTGGTCAAGAGACCCAGTACTTC
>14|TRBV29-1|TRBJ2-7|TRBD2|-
CSAMTSGGPGEQYF
TGCAGCGCTATGACTAGCGGGGGGCCGGGCGAGCAGTACTTC
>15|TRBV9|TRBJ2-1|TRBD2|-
CASSGLAGGGNEQFF
TGTGCCAGCAGCGGGCTAGCGGGGGGTGGAAATGAGCAGTTCTTC
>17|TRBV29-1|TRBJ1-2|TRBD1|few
CSVEDHWDSRTNYGYTF
TGCAGCGTTGAAGATCACTGGGACAGCCGTACTAACTATGGCTACACCTTC
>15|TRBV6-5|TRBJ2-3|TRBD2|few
CASSYGTSSTDTQYF
TGTGCCAGCAGTTACGGGACTAGTTCCACAGATACGCAGTATTTT
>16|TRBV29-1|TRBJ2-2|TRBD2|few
CSGTSGGIRNTGELFF
TGCAGCGGGACTAGCGGGGGGATAAGGAACACCGGGGAGCTGTTTTTT
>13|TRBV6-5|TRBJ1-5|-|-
CASRQGCNQPQHF
TGTGCCAGCAGACAGGGTTGCAATCAGCCCCAGCATTTT
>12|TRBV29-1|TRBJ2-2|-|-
CSVREATGELFF
TGCAGCGTTAGGGAGGCGACCGGGGAGCTGTTTTTT
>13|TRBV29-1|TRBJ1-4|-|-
CSVGLDSDEKLFF
TGCAGCGTTGGTTTAGATTCGGATGAAAAACTGTTTTTT